The 7 T cell receptor beta chains below come from one sample, sequenced in a study of blood T cell repertoires in COVID-19. The data were produced by immunoSEQ multiplex PCR, yet TCRdb's version contains in-frame clones alone and is incomplete. The sample includes approximately 200,000 clones, around nine tenths seen only once; the top ten take roughly 6.2%. Material for sequencing was peripheral blood. These receptors were obtained from a man aged 60 to 75 who had recovered from COVID-19.

The genes are TRBV30 and TRBJ2-3; 8 nucleotides line up with TRBD2. Germline CDR1 GTSNPN, CDR2 SVGIG (reference sequence). The CDR3 covers 16 residues. Losses at the gene ends were 4 bases for V and 1 base for J; bases not matched to a gene: 10. The CDR3 is CAWTPGLAGRTDTQYF. Written as DNA, the CDR3 is TGTGCCTGGACCCCGGGTCTAGCGGGTCGCACAGATACGCAGTATTTT.

V usage is TRBV19 and J usage is TRBJ1-3, with a weak D call TRBD1 (6 bases). Germline V gene sequence: CDR1 LNHDA, CDR2 SQIVND (reference sequence). V lost 6 bases and J lost 1, with 16 bases in between. This CDR3 is 16 amino acids long. In DNA form, the CDR3 reads TGTGCCAGTAGCCCAATTGACAGGAAATCTGGAAACACCATATATTTT. As protein: CASSPIDRKSGNTIYF. The complete variable domain, with remaining parts taken from reference TRBV19 and TRBJ1-3, reads DGGITQSPKYLFRKEGQNVTLSCEQNLNHDAMYWYRQDPGQGLRLIYYSQIVNDFQKGDIAEGYSVSREKKESFPLTVTSAQKNPTAFYLCASSPIDRKSGNTIYFGEGSWLTVV.

This chain links TRBV10-3 with TRBJ1-2; 7 nucleotides align to TRBD1. CDR3 size: 14 residues. Germline V gene lookup returns CDR1 ENHRY and CDR2 SYGVKD. After removal of 0 bases from V and 3 bases from J, the junction contained 1 base not matched to a gene. The CDR3: CAISESTGYYGYTF. DNA of the CDR3: TGTGCCATCAGTGAGTCGACAGGGTACTATGGCTACACCTTC.

The chain employs TRBV28 and TRBJ1-1; D remains unclear. The CDR3 length is 14 residues. The ends were cut back, 3 bases at V and 5 bases at J, with 13 bases in the middle. Per germline, CDR1 MDHEN and CDR2 SYDVKM. CDR3 region: CASSFPAGRTEAFF. CDR3 bases: TGTGCCAGCAGTTTCCCGGCGGGAAGGACTGAAGCTTTCTTT.

V gene TRBV24-1 combines with J gene TRBJ2-2; 7 nucleotides align to TRBD1. CDR3 length equals 17 residues. Per germline, CDR1 KGHDR and CDR2 SFDVKD. Trimming removed 4 bases from V and 3 bases from J; junction bases left unmatched: 10. The CDR3 DNA reads as TGTGCCACCAGTGACCCCTCCTCGGGACAGTACACCGGGGAGCTGTTTTTT. This encodes CATSDPSSGQYTGELFF.

This chain joins TRBV7-8 and TRBJ2-7; D perhaps matches TRBD2 (5 bases). The CDR3 has 14 residues. Trimming shortened V by 0 bases and J by 3 bases, and 9 bases separated the two germline ends. Germline V gene sequence: CDR1 SGHVS, CDR2 FQNEAQ. The CDR3 bases are TGTGCCAGCAGCTTAGCGCACCGGGACTACGAGCAGTACTTC. Its translation: CASSLAHRDYEQYF.

The chain uses TRBV3-1 (or the pseudogene TRBV3-2) and TRBJ1-2, with D perhaps matching TRBD1 (6 bases). CDR3 length: 14 amino acids. CDR1 and CDR2 (germline): LGHDT, YNNKEL (reference sequence). Trimming cost V 1 base and J 6 bases, with 12 bases left between them. The CDR3 spells CASSQGYRVDGYTF. The CDR3 DNA follows: TGTGCCAGCAGCCAAGGTTACAGGGTGGATGGCTACACCTTC.